This T cell receptor beta chain derives from a study of graft-versus-host responses after intestinal transplantation. In the study overall: Grafts were multivisceral, liver-intestinal, or isolated intestinal. Anti-thymocyte globulin was used for induction in all recipients, who then took tacrolimus and steroids for roughly three years.

Generated by immunoSEQ multiplex PCR, the TCRdb table keeps only in-frame clones and is missing some. Here the sample spans 9,500 to 10,000 clones, nearly 80% being singletons. Note on this clone: Its matching antigen is unknown.

From the graft tissue, intraepithelial and lamina propria lymphocytes were released through processing. Findings and caveats of the study: Some GvH clones were seen earlier in gut or blood, suggesting intestinal origin.

Deletions cut 2 bases from V and 6 bases from J, with 14 bases between. The CDR3 is made up of 14 amino acids. Sequencing used ileum tissue, obtained roughly 530 days after intestinal transplant. The source of this sequence is a human patient who received an intestinal transplant, so some T cells may come from the graft donor. V gene TRBV6-7 combines with J gene TRBJ2-7; D call uncertain. TRBV6-7 is identified as an open reading frame with a role that is uncertain. The CDR3 reads CASSYPLGITEQYF. For the CDR3, the DNA is TGTGCCAGCAGTTACCCCCTAGGGATTACCGAGCAGTACTTC.